The 32 T cell receptor beta chains below come from one sample, sequenced in a study of blood T cell repertoires in COVID-19. Sequencing was performed with immunoSEQ multiplex PCR; in TCRdb, only in-frame clones are kept and a portion is missing. This table has around 200,000 clones, around 87% appearing once. The sample consisted of peripheral blood. The source of these receptors is a man aged 40-49 years with active or convalescent COVID-19.

This clone appeared a single time. This chain's CDR3 is CATSDTDRTNQPQHF. The CDR3, as DNA: TGTGCCACCAGTGATACAGACAGGACCAATCAGCCCCAGCATTTT. The chain uses TRBV24-1 and TRBJ1-5, with D perhaps matching TRBD1 (6 bases). With 3 bases removed from V and 3 bases from J, the gap between germline ends came to 11 bases. Germline V lookup: CDR1 KGHDR, CDR2 SFDVKD. This CDR3 has 15 residues.

The chain employs TRBV18 and TRBJ1-2; 10 bases are shared with TRBD1. The CDR3 length is 18 residues. Germline CDR1 is KGHSH and CDR2 is LQKENI. V shed 3 bases, J shed 7 bases, and the junction held 17 bases outside the gene matches. The CDR3 loop reads CASSPTTTGGSGKSGYTF. In nucleotides, the CDR3 is TGTGCCAGCTCACCTACAACGACAGGGGGCAGTGGGAAGTCTGGCTACACCTTC.

The chain combines TRBV5-1 with TRBJ2-7; 11 nucleotides agree with TRBD1. The CDR3 is made up of 16 amino acids. CDR1 is SGHRS and CDR2 is YFSETQ in the germline V gene. V dropped 4 bases and J dropped 4; count of bases not matched to a gene: 10. The CDR3 DNA reads TGCGCCAGCAGCCGCGGACAGGGGGCGCAGAGGTACGAGCAGTACTTC. Its protein is CASSRGQGAQRYEQYF.

The count of this clone is one. The rearrangement links TRBV13 to TRBJ1-5, with D perhaps TRBD1 (5 bases). Looked up from germline, CDR1 is PRHDT and CDR2 is FYEKMQ (reference sequence). The V end was cut by 3 bases, the J end by 4 bases, with 16 bases between. The CDR3 covers 16 residues. CDR3 amino acids: CASSFQGGSRNQPQHF. In DNA, the CDR3 is TGTGCCAGCAGCTTCCAGGGAGGTAGCCGTAATCAGCCCCAGCATTTT.

The rearrangement uses TRBV3-1 (or the pseudogene TRBV3-2) and TRBJ1-1; TRBD1 matches 7 bases. After removal of 0 bases from V and 10 bases from J, the junction contained 5 bases not matched to a gene. This CDR3 has 13 residues. CDR1 is LGHDT, CDR2 YNNKEL, per germline (reference sequence). The CDR3 sequence: CASSQDGAGGAFF. The CDR3, as DNA: TGTGCCAGCAGCCAAGATGGGGCAGGGGGAGCTTTCTTT.

V usage is TRBV19 and J usage is TRBJ2-2, with 10 bases aligning to TRBD1. The CDR3 is 19 residues long. Germline values: CDR1 LNHDA, CDR2 SQIVND (reference sequence). After removal of 5 bases from V and 5 bases from J, the junction contained 17 bases not matched to a gene. The CDR3 bases are TGTGCCAGTAGTTTGCGAGTCCTTTTCTGGGACAGGGGTACCGGGGAGCTGTTTTTT. Its translation: CASSLRVLFWDRGTGELFF. Full variable domain (remainder filled in from reference TRBV19 and TRBJ2-2): DGGITQSPKYLFRKEGQNVTLSCEQNLNHDAMYWYRQDPGQGLRLIYYSQIVNDFQKGDIAEGYSVSREKKESFPLTVTSAQKNPTAFYLCASSLRVLFWDRGTGELFFGEGSRLTVL.

The CDR3 reads CASSFSGTSTDTQYF. As DNA, the CDR3 is TGCGCCAGCAGCTTTAGCGGAACTAGCACAGATACGCAGTATTTT. The chain is built from TRBV5-1 and TRBJ2-3; D may be TRBD2 (6 bases). CDR1 is SGHRS, CDR2 YFSETQ, per germline. The CDR3 spans 15 residues. The germline V and J ends were trimmed by 2 bases and 0 bases, with 10 bases remaining between them.

The chain recombines TRBV5-4 with TRBJ1-2; D call uncertain. The length of the CDR3 is 15 residues. The V gene lost 3 bases and the J gene lost 0 bases, with 12 bases spanning the gap. Germline V lookup: CDR1 SGHNT, CDR2 YYREEE (reference sequence). CDR3 region: CASSSRNQTNYGYTF. The DNA for the CDR3 is TGTGCCAGCAGCTCGAGGAACCAGACTAACTATGGCTACACCTTC.

This chain connects TRBV19 to TRBJ1-2; 10 bases line up with TRBD1. Germline V CDR1 and CDR2: LNHDA, SQIVND (reference sequence). Unmatched junction bases numbered 6, after V lost 6 bases and J lost 5 bases. The CDR3 runs to 14 residues. The CDR3 loop is CASRSGTGVYGYTF. The CDR3 bases are TGTGCCAGTAGATCCGGGACAGGGGTTTATGGCTACACCTTC.

V is TRBV25-1 and J is TRBJ1-2; D is unclear. CDR1 is MGHDK and CDR2 is SYGVNS in the germline V gene. V dropped 1 base and J dropped 8 bases, with 11 bases sitting between them. The CDR3 loop spans 13 amino acids. The CDR3 protein is CASSESGQVGYTF. CDR3 sequence (DNA): TGTGCCAGCAGTGAATCAGGTCAGGTCGGCTACACCTTC.

The DNA of the CDR3 is TGTGCCATCGCGGGGAACGATTATGGCTACACCTTC. Encoded protein: CAIAGNDYGYTF. The chain links TRBV10-3 to TRBJ1-2; D call uncertain. CDR1 ENHRY and CDR2 SYGVKD come from the germline V gene. With 8 bases removed from V and 5 bases from J, the gap between germline ends came to 12 bases. CDR3 length: 12 residues.

As to this clone: Different DNA sequences within this sample yield the same CDR3. The rearrangement joins TRBV5-1 to TRBJ1-3; D call uncertain. Germline CDR1 is SGHRS and CDR2 is YFSETQ. The CDR3 is 13 amino acids. Trimming took 3 bases from V and 0 from J, leaving 4 bases between them. The CDR3 DNA sequence: TGCGCCAGCAGCTCCAACTCTGGAAACACCATATATTTT. It translates to CASSSNSGNTIYF.

The chain uses TRBV19 and TRBJ2-2; TRBD1 matches 7 bases. V lost 7 bases and J lost 5; bases outside the gene matches: 7. The CDR3 has 14 residues. The germline V gene has CDR1 LNHDA and CDR2 SQIVND (reference sequence). The CDR3 loop is CASIAGQATGELFF. The DNA for the CDR3 is TGTGCCAGTATTGCAGGACAGGCTACCGGGGAGCTGTTTTTT.

The chain has TRBV7-2 and TRBJ1-4; TRBD1 might be the D (5 bases). Germline V gene sequence: CDR1 SGHTA, CDR2 FQGNSA. With 4 bases removed from V and 5 bases from J, the gap between germline ends came to 20 bases. CDR3 length: 17 amino acids. CDR3 loop: CASSSPVAKDINEKLFF. The CDR3 region has the DNA TGTGCCAGCAGCTCCCCGGTGGCCAAGGACATAAATGAAAAACTGTTTTTT.

This clone is a singleton in its sample. This sequence joins TRBV3-1 (or the pseudogene TRBV3-2) and TRBJ1-6, with D uncertain. V lost 4 bases and J lost 11, with 24 bases in between. Germline V gene data show CDR1 as LGHDT and CDR2 as YNNKEL (reference sequence). This CDR3 comprises 17 residues. The CDR3 region is CASSPLWLDIRITPLHF. The CDR3 DNA reads as TGTGCCAGCAGCCCCCTTTGGTTAGATATCCGAATAACACCCCTCCACTTT.

The J gene is TRBJ1-2, the V gene TRBV10-2; possibly TRBD1 for D (6 bases). V lost 0 bases and J lost 6, with 11 bases in between. The CDR3 extends over 14 amino acids. From germline, CDR1 is WSHSY and CDR2 SAAADI. The CDR3 loop reads CASSESRGTDGYTF. The CDR3 DNA reads TGCGCCAGCAGTGAGTCGAGGGGGACGGATGGCTACACCTTC.

This chain connects TRBV28 to TRBJ1-2, with D tentatively TRBD1 (5 bases). The CDR3 has 13 amino acids. Trimming cost V 6 bases and J 5 bases, with 13 bases left between them. CDR1 is MDHEN, CDR2 SYDVKM, per germline. CDR3 nucleotides: TGTGCCAGCAGCCTCGGAGGGGAATATGGCTACACCTTC. Translated: CASSLGGEYGYTF.

The chain employs TRBV18 and TRBJ1-5, with TRBD1 matching 7 bases. In germline, CDR1 is KGHSH, CDR2 LQKENI. This CDR3 is 15 amino acids long. V lost 6 bases and J lost 4; bases outside the gene matches: 9. The CDR3 sequence: CASSLRTGENQPQHF. In nucleotides, the CDR3 is TGTGCCAGCTCCCTGCGGACAGGAGAAAATCAGCCCCAGCATTTT.

The chain carries TRBV5-1 and TRBJ2-1; 7 bases fit TRBD1. The trim removed 0 bases at V and 3 bases at J, leaving 3 bases unmatched. Germline V gene lookup returns CDR1 SGHRS and CDR2 YFSETQ. The CDR3 length is 15 residues. The CDR3 DNA is TGCGCCAGCAGCTTGGTCGGGACAGACTACAATGAGCAGTTCTTC. It translates to CASSLVGTDYNEQFF. The full variable domain, in which reference TRBV5-1 and TRBJ2-1 provide the parts outside the CDR3, is KAGVTQTPRYLIKTRGQQVTLSCSPISGHRSVSWYQQTPGQGLQFLFEYFSETQRNKGNFPGRFSGRQFSNSRSEMNVSTLELGDSALYLCASSLVGTDYNEQFFGPGTRLTVL.

The rearrangement joins TRBV19 to TRBJ2-7; weak D call: TRBD1 (6 bases). Looked up from germline, CDR1 is LNHDA and CDR2 is SQIVND (reference sequence). The CDR3 extends over 14 amino acids. V lost 8 bases, J lost 2 bases, and 16 bases lay in between. CDR3 protein: CASRPSGAAYEQYF. The CDR3 DNA follows: TGTGCCAGTCGCCCGTCAGGGGCCGCCTACGAGCAGTACTTC.

The chain has TRBV29-1 and TRBJ1-5; TRBD1 aligns across 12 bases. This CDR3 contains 13 residues. Germline CDR1 and CDR2: SQVTM and ANQGSEA. V was clipped by 6 bases and J by 4 bases; unmatched bases: 1. The CDR3 nucleotides are TGCAGCGTGGGACAGGGGGCGAATCAGCCCCAGCATTTT. It encodes CSVGQGANQPQHF.

A word on this clone: At the DNA level, this CDR3 is encoded by other sequences in the same sample as well. The genes are TRBV11-2 and TRBJ1-3; D not resolved. Trimming shortened V by 0 bases and J by 7 bases, and 7 bases separated the two germline ends. CDR3 length equals 13 residues. Germline V gene lookup returns CDR1 SGHAT and CDR2 FQNNGV. The CDR3 protein is CASSLEPGNTIYF. CDR3 nucleotides: TGTGCCAGCAGCTTAGAGCCCGGGAACACCATATATTTT.

The V call is TRBV4-1, the J call TRBJ1-5; D is unclear. The germline V and J ends were trimmed by 2 bases and 0 bases, with 8 bases remaining between them. From germline, CDR1 is MGHRA and CDR2 YSYEKL. This CDR3 has 15 residues. The CDR3 coding sequence is TGCGCCAGCAGCCAAACAGCCGGTAGCAATCAGCCCCAGCATTTT. Encoded protein: CASSQTAGSNQPQHF.

J is TRBJ1-4 and V is TRBV2; 7 bases line up with TRBD1. V dropped 6 bases and J dropped 2; count of bases not matched to a gene: 6. The CDR3 has 15 residues. Germline V gene lookup returns CDR1 SNHLY and CDR2 FYNNEI. Here the CDR3 DNA reads TGTGCCAGCAGGACCGACAGGGTGACTAATGAAAAACTGTTTTTT. Its protein is CASRTDRVTNEKLFF. The full variable domain, with the rest looked up from reference TRBV2 and TRBJ1-4, is EPEVTQTPSHQVTQMGQEVILRCVPISNHLYFYWYRQILGQKVEFLVSFYNNEISEKSEIFDDQFSVERPDGSNFTLKIRSTKLEDSAMYFCASRTDRVTNEKLFFGSGTQLSVL.

J is TRBJ1-3 and V is TRBV6-5; 7 bases line up with TRBD1. CDR1 and CDR2 from the germline V gene are MNHEY and SVGAGI. This CDR3 spans 14 amino acids. Germline trimming cut 8 bases from V and 3 bases from J; bases unmatched to any gene: 7. CDR3 protein: CASSRQGGGNTIYF. DNA for the CDR3: TGTGCCAGCTCCAGACAGGGCGGTGGAAACACCATATATTTT.

Here the CDR3 DNA reads TGTGCCAGCAGCCGAGGGGGGGAACCCCTCCACTTT. Residues: CASSRGGEPLHF. V and J are TRBV6-5 and TRBJ1-6; TRBD1 is a possible D gene (6 bases). CDR1 and CDR2 from the germline V gene are MNHEY and SVGAGI. Deletions cut 6 bases from V and 12 bases from J, with 12 bases between. The CDR3 covers 12 residues.

This sequence joins TRBV21-1 and TRBJ2-1; the table's D call of TRBD1 was not tested on the DNA. TRBV21-1 is given as a pseudogene. This CDR3 spans 17 amino acids. CDR3 protein: CASSKAATKSSYNEQFF. CDR3 DNA sequence: TGTGCCAGCAGCAAAGCCGCGACAAAGAGCTCCTACAATGAGCAGTTCTTC.

The CDR3 loop reads CASSGITGPYEQYF. In DNA, the CDR3 is TGTGCCAGCAGTGGAATTACTGGGCCCTACGAGCAGTACTTC. The chain combines TRBV2 with TRBJ2-7; no clear D gene. Germline CDR1 reads SNHLY; CDR2 reads FYNNEI. The V and J ends lost 4 bases and 2 bases respectively, with 12 bases between them. This CDR3 contains 14 residues. Using reference TRBV2 and TRBJ2-7 for the parts outside the CDR3, the full variable domain is EPEVTQTPSHQVTQMGQEVILRCVPISNHLYFYWYRQILGQKVEFLVSFYNNEISEKSEIFDDQFSVERPDGSNFTLKIRSTKLEDSAMYFCASSGITGPYEQYFGPGTRLTVT.

The V and J genes are TRBV20-1 and TRBJ1-1, with D uncertain. Trimming stripped 6 bases from V and 10 bases from J, with 15 bases between. Germline V CDR1 and CDR2: DFQATT, SNEGSKA (reference sequence). This CDR3 has 11 amino acids. CDR3 bases: TGCAGTGCCAATTCCCGGGTCGGAGCTTTCTTT. It yields the protein CSANSRVGAFF.

This chain connects TRBV5-8 to TRBJ2-5; maybe TRBD2 (6 bases). V lost 2 bases to trimming and J lost 5 bases, with 16 bases between them. Germline V gene data show CDR1 as SGHTS and CDR2 as YDEGEE. This CDR3 has 15 amino acids. The DNA for the CDR3 is TGTGCCAGCAGCTTTTTTCGGGGGAGCGGGGAGACCCAGTACTTC. It yields the protein CASSFFRGSGETQYF.

V and J are TRBV5-4 and TRBJ1-3; D unclear. The V gene lost 10 bases and the J gene lost 7 bases, with 21 bases spanning the gap. The germline gives CDR1 SGHNT, CDR2 YYREEE (reference sequence). The CDR3 has 14 residues. The CDR3 protein is CAFHFSGPGNTIYF. The CDR3 coding sequence is TGTGCCTTTCACTTTTCGGGCCCGGGGAACACCATATATTTT.

V is TRBV5-1 and J is TRBJ1-1, with D perhaps TRBD1 (5 bases). The length of the CDR3 is 15 residues. V lost 0 bases to trimming and J lost 4 bases, with 13 bases between them. Germline V gives CDR1 SGHRS, CDR2 YFSETQ. The CDR3, as DNA: TGCGCCAGCAGCTTGGACCAGGGAGGAATCACTGAAGCTTTCTTT. It codes for CASSLDQGGITEAFF.